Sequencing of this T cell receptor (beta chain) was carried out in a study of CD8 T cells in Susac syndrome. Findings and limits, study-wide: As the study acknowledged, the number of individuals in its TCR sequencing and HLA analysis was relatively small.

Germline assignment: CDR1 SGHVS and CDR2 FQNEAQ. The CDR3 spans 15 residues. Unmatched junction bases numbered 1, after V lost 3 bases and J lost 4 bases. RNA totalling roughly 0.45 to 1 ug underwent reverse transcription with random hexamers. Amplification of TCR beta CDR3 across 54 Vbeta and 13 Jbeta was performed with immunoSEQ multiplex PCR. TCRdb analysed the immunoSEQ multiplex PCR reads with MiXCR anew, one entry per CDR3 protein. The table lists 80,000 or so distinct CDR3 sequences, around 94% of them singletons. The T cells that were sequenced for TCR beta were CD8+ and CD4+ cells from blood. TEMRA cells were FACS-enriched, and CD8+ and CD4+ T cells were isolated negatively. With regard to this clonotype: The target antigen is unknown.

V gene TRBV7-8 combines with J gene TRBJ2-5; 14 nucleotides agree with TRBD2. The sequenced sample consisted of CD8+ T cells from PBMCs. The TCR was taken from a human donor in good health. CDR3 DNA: TGTGCCAGCAGCTTGACTAGCGGGGGGGGAGAGACCCAGTACTTC. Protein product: CASSLTSGGGETQYF. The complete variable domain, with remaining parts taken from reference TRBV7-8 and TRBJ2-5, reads GAGVSQSPRYKVAKRGQDVALRCDPISGHVSLFWYQQALGQGPEFLTYFQNEAQLDKSGLPSDRFFAERPEGSVSTLKIQRTQQEDSAVYLCASSLTSGGGETQYFGPGTRLLVL.